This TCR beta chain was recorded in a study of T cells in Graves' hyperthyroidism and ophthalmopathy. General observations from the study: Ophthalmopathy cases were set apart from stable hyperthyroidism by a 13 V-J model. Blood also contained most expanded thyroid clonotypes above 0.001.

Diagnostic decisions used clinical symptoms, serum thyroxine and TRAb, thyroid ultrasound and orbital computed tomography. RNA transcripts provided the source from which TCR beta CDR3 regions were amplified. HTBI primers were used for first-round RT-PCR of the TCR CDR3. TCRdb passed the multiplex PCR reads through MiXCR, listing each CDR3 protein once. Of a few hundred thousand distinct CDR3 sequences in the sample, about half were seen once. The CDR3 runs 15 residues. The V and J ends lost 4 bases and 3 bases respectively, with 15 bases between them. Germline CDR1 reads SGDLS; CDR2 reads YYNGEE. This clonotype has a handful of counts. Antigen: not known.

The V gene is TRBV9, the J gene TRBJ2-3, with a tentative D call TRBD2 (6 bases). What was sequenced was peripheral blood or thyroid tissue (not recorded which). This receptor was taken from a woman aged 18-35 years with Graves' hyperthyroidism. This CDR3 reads CASSSADGSTDTQYF. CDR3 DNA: TGTGCCAGCAGCTCTGCGGACGGGAGTACAGATACGCAGTATTTT.